Listed below are T cell receptor beta chains from one sample, sequenced in a study of Ad26.COV2.S vaccination and SARS-CoV-2 variants. Sequencing used immunoSEQ multiplex PCR; TCRdb keeps in-frame clones, though not all of them. The sample includes around 140,000 clones, 70% to 90% seen only once; the top ten take 5%. Here the sequenced sample was peripheral blood, taken after recovery from COVID-19. These receptors all stem from a human donor who had recovered from COVID-19. CDR3s include the opening cysteine and the closing phenylalanine or tryptophan. Fields, in order: D gene, V gene, clone size, J gene, CDR3 protein, CDR3 DNA. The D gene is left open where the match is weak. Where a row states a size, it is once, few, many or the class of an expanded clone; other rows omit it.

D gene: .
V gene: TRBV18
clone size: .
J gene: TRBJ1-5
CDR3 protein: CASSPGVNQPQHF
CDR3 DNA: TGTGCCAGCTCACCCGGGGTGAATCAGCCCCAGCATTTT

D gene: .
V gene: TRBV7-9
clone size: many
J gene: TRBJ1-5
CDR3 protein: CASSLEHQPQHF
CDR3 DNA: TGTGCCAGCAGCTTAGAGCATCAGCCCCAGCATTTT

D gene: .
V gene: TRBV10-3
clone size: .
J gene: TRBJ1-1
CDR3 protein: CAIRKRPKEDTEAFF
CDR3 DNA: TGTGCCATCAGAAAAAGACCTAAGGAGGACACTGAAGCTTTCTTT

D gene: .
V gene: TRBV4-3
clone size: .
J gene: TRBJ2-7
CDR3 protein: CASSPSLVMYGPEQYF
CDR3 DNA: TGCGCCAGCAGCCCATCTCTCGTAATGTACGGCCCCGAGCAGTACTTC

D gene: .
V gene: TRBV7-9
clone size: few
J gene: TRBJ1-1
CDR3 protein: CASTDLNTEAFF
CDR3 DNA: TGTGCCAGCACGGACCTGAACACTGAAGCTTTCTTT

D gene: .
V gene: TRBV25-1
clone size: .
J gene: TRBJ1-3
CDR3 protein: CASSEEVGEGVGNTIYF
CDR3 DNA: TGTGCCAGCAGTGAGGAGGTCGGGGAAGGAGTTGGAAACACCATATATTTT

D gene: .
V gene: TRBV7-8
clone size: .
J gene: TRBJ2-1
CDR3 protein: CASSLGFLGSSYNEQFF
CDR3 DNA: TGTGCCAGCAGCTTAGGGTTTTTGGGGAGCTCCTACAATGAGCAGTTCTTC

D gene: TRBD2
V gene: TRBV2
clone size: .
J gene: TRBJ2-7
CDR3 protein: CASSAGGSYEQYF
CDR3 DNA: TGTGCCAGCAGCGCGGGGGGCTCCTACGAGCAGTACTTC

D gene: .
V gene: TRBV12-5
clone size: once
J gene: TRBJ1-2
CDR3 protein: CASGSDFYGYTF
CDR3 DNA: TGTGCTAGTGGTTCCGATTTCTATGGCTACACCTTC

D gene: TRBD2
V gene: TRBV7-9
clone size: .
J gene: TRBJ2-3
CDR3 protein: CASSQTGRGGGRDTQYF
CDR3 DNA: TGTGCCAGCAGCCAAACCGGTCGGGGGGGAGGAAGGGATACGCAGTATTTT

D gene: .
V gene: TRBV7-2
clone size: .
J gene: TRBJ2-7
CDR3 protein: CASSFWQGEYEQYF
CDR3 DNA: TGTGCCAGCAGCTTTTGGCAGGGAGAGTACGAGCAGTACTTC

D gene: TRBD1
V gene: TRBV11-2
clone size: few
J gene: TRBJ1-2
CDR3 protein: CASRGTVNGYTF
CDR3 DNA: TGTGCCAGCAGAGGGACAGTAAATGGCTACACCTTC

D gene: .
V gene: TRBV5-1
clone size: .
J gene: TRBJ1-1
CDR3 protein: CASSGGATDTEAFF
CDR3 DNA: TGCGCCAGCAGCGGGGGGGCGACGGACACTGAAGCTTTCTTT

D gene: .
V gene: TRBV4-3
clone size: .
J gene: TRBJ2-1
CDR3 protein: CASSQVSGVGFRNEQFF
CDR3 DNA: TGCGCCAGCAGCCAAGTCAGTGGGGTAGGTTTTAGAAATGAGCAGTTCTTC

D gene: TRBD1
V gene: TRBV10-1
clone size: .
J gene: TRBJ2-2
CDR3 protein: CASSEGTATGELFF
CDR3 DNA: TGCGCCAGCAGTGAGGGGACAGCCACCGGGGAGCTGTTTTTT

D gene: .
V gene: TRBV11-2
clone size: .
J gene: TRBJ2-5
CDR3 protein: CASADVPETQYF
CDR3 DNA: TGTGCCAGCGCCGATGTCCCGGAGACCCAGTACTTC

D gene: .
V gene: TRBV7-2
clone size: .
J gene: TRBJ1-3
CDR3 protein: CASARASGNTIYF
CDR3 DNA: TGTGCCAGCGCCAGGGCATCTGGAAACACCATATATTTT

D gene: TRBD2
V gene: TRBV7-8
clone size: once
J gene: TRBJ2-1
CDR3 protein: CASSPRQLAGGSSYNEQFF
CDR3 DNA: TGTGCCAGCAGTCCCCGGCAACTAGCGGGGGGAAGCTCCTACAATGAGCAGTTCTTC

D gene: TRBD1
V gene: TRBV5-1
clone size: .
J gene: TRBJ2-7
CDR3 protein: CASSWDRGSYEQYF
CDR3 DNA: TGCGCCAGCAGCTGGGACAGGGGCTCCTACGAGCAGTACTTC

D gene: TRBD1
V gene: TRBV28
clone size: once
J gene: TRBJ2-7
CDR3 protein: CASSSGTGGESYEQYF
CDR3 DNA: TGTGCCAGCAGCTCCGGGACAGGGGGCGAGTCCTACGAGCAGTACTTC

D gene: .
V gene: TRBV6-5
clone size: .
J gene: TRBJ2-7
CDR3 protein: CASSFRRNYEQYF
CDR3 DNA: TGTGCCAGCAGCTTTAGGCGGAACTACGAGCAGTACTTC

D gene: .
V gene: TRBV19
clone size: .
J gene: TRBJ1-5
CDR3 protein: CASSMGNQPQHF
CDR3 DNA: TGTGCCAGTAGTATGGGTAATCAGCCCCAGCATTTT

D gene: TRBD2
V gene: TRBV9
clone size: .
J gene: TRBJ2-3
CDR3 protein: CASSEGGGLTSTDTQYF
CDR3 DNA: TGTGCCAGCAGCGAGGGCGGGGGGCTGACTAGCACAGATACGCAGTATTTT

D gene: .
V gene: TRBV29-1
clone size: .
J gene: TRBJ2-2
CDR3 protein: CSVDGANTGELFF
CDR3 DNA: TGCAGCGTTGACGGCGCGAACACCGGGGAGCTGTTTTTT

D gene: TRBD2
V gene: TRBV11-2
clone size: once
J gene: TRBJ2-2
CDR3 protein: CASNRGGNTGELFF
CDR3 DNA: TGTGCCAGCAACCGGGGGGGGAACACCGGGGAGCTGTTTTTT

D gene: TRBD1
V gene: TRBV5-1
clone size: .
J gene: TRBJ1-2
CDR3 protein: CASSFTGQNYGYTF
CDR3 DNA: TGCGCCAGCAGCTTCACGGGACAGAACTATGGCTACACCTTC

D gene: .
V gene: TRBV12-3/TRBV12-4
clone size: .
J gene: TRBJ2-3
CDR3 protein: CASSFTGKDTQYF
CDR3 DNA: TGTGCCAGCAGTTTTACAGGGAAAGATACGCAGTATTTT

D gene: .
V gene: TRBV10-2
clone size: .
J gene: TRBJ1-5
CDR3 protein: CASSEGNGQPQHF
CDR3 DNA: TGCGCCAGCAGTGAGGGGAACGGTCAGCCCCAGCATTTT

D gene: TRBD1
V gene: TRBV4-3
clone size: .
J gene: TRBJ2-7
CDR3 protein: CASSQATSGTGFYEQYF
CDR3 DNA: TGCGCCAGCAGCCAAGCAACTTCCGGGACAGGGTTCTACGAGCAGTACTTC

D gene: TRBD1
V gene: TRBV10-2
clone size: .
J gene: TRBJ2-1
CDR3 protein: CASRTGTGLTGEQFF
CDR3 DNA: TGCGCCAGCCGGACCGGGACAGGCCTCACGGGGGAGCAGTTCTTC

D gene: .
V gene: TRBV12-3/TRBV12-4
clone size: .
J gene: TRBJ1-1
CDR3 protein: CASSRRLEAFF
CDR3 DNA: TGTGCCAGCAGCCGAAGACTTGAAGCTTTCTTT

D gene: TRBD1
V gene: TRBV2
clone size: .
J gene: TRBJ2-7
CDR3 protein: CASGDRGRLYEQYF
CDR3 DNA: TGTGCCAGCGGAGACAGGGGGCGCCTATACGAGCAGTACTTC

D gene: .
V gene: TRBV7-2
clone size: once
J gene: TRBJ2-1
CDR3 protein: CASSFTDHNEQFF
CDR3 DNA: TGTGCCAGCAGCTTTACGGACCACAATGAGCAGTTCTTC

D gene: .
V gene: TRBV7-2
clone size: few
J gene: TRBJ2-3
CDR3 protein: CASTRQVVGATDTQYF
CDR3 DNA: TGTGCCAGCACTCGTCAGGTGGTGGGGGCTACAGATACGCAGTATTTT

D gene: .
V gene: TRBV29-1
clone size: few
J gene: TRBJ1-1
CDR3 protein: CSVFGLNTEAFF
CDR3 DNA: TGCAGCGTTTTTGGACTGAACACTGAAGCTTTCTTT